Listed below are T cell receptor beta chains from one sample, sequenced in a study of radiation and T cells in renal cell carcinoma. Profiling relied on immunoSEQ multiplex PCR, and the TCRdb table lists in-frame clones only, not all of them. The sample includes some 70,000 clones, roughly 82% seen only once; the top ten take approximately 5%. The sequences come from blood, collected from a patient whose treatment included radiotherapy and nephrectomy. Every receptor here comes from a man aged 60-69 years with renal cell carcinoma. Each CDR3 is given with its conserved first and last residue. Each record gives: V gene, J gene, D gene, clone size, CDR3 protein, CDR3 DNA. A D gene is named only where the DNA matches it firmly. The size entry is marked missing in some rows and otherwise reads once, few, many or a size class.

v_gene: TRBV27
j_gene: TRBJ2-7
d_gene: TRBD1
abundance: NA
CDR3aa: CASRLTGENEQYF
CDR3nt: TGTGCCAGCAGATTGACAGGGGAGAACGAGCAGTACTTC

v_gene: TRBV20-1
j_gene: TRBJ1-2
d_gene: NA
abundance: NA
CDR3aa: CTKAGAAGYTF
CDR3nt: TGCACCAAAGCAGGGGCGGCTGGCTACACCTTC

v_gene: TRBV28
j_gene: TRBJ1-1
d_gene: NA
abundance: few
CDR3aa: CASSLKMGLMNTEAFF
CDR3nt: TGTGCCAGCAGTTTAAAGATGGGGCTCATGAACACTGAAGCTTTCTTT

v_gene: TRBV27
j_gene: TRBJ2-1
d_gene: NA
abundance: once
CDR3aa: CASSWQARTEQFF
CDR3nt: TGTGCCAGCAGTTGGCAGGCCAGAACTGAGCAGTTCTTC

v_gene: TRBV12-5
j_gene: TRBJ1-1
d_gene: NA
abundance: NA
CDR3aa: CASGLVLTGSTEAFF
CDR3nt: TGTGCTAGTGGTTTGGTACTTACAGGGTCCACTGAAGCTTTCTTT

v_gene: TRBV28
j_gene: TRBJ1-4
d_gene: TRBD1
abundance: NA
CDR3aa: CASRETGDWEKLFF
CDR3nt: TGTGCCAGCCGAGAGACAGGGGATTGGGAAAAACTGTTTTTT

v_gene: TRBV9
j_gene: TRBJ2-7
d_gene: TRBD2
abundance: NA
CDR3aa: CASSVDAGVPYEQYF
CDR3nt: TGTGCCAGCAGCGTAGACGCGGGGGTTCCCTACGAGCAGTACTTC

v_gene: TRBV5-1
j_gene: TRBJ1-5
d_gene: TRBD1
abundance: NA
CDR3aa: CASSLSGQGLNQPQHF
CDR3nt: TGCGCCAGCAGCTTGTCCGGACAGGGCTTGAATCAGCCCCAGCATTTT

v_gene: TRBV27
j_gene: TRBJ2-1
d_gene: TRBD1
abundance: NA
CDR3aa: CASTRPGTGNNEQFF
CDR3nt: TGTGCCAGCACCCGTCCCGGGACAGGGAACAATGAGCAGTTCTTC

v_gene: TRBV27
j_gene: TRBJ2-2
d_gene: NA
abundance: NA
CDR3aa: CASTGGRNTGELFF
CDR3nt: TGTGCCAGCACCGGGGGGCGTAACACCGGGGAGCTGTTTTTT

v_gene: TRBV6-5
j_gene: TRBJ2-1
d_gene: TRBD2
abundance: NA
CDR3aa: CASREIAGPNEQFF
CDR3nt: TGTGCCAGCCGAGAAATAGCGGGACCCAATGAGCAGTTCTTC

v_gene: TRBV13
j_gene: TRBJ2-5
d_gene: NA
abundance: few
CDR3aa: CASSSEDRETQYF
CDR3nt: TGTGCCAGCAGCTCCGAGGACAGAGAGACCCAGTACTTC

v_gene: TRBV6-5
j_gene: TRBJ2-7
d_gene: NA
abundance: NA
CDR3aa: CASSYGDGSYEQYF
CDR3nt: TGTGCCAGCAGTTACGGCGACGGATCCTACGAGCAGTACTTC

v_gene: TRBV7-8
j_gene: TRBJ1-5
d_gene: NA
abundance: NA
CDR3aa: CASSQDRNQPQHF
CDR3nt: TGTGCCAGCAGCCAGGACAGAAATCAGCCCCAGCATTTT

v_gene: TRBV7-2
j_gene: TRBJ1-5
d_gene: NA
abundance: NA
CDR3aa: CASSSSSGANQPQHF
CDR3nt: TGTGCCAGCAGCTCCAGCTCGGGCGCCAATCAGCCCCAGCATTTT

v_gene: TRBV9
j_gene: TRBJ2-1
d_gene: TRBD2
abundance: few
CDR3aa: CASSAYSGEQFF
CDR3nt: TGTGCCAGCAGCGCCTATAGCGGGGAGCAGTTCTTC

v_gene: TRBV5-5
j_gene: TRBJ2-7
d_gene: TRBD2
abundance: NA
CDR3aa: CASSSGLAGGPYEQYF
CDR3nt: TGTGCCAGCAGCTCAGGACTAGCGGGAGGGCCTTACGAGCAGTACTTC

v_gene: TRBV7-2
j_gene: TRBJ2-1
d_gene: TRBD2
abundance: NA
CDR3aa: CASSPGGYNEQFF
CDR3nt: TGTGCCAGCAGCCCCGGGGGGTACAATGAGCAGTTCTTC

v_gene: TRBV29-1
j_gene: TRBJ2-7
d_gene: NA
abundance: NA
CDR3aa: CSVVRGSGEYEQYF
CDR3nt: TGCAGCGTTGTCCGCGGTAGTGGTGAGTACGAGCAGTACTTC

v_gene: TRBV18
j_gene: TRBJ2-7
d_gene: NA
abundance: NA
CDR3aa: CASSPTDSLGKYF
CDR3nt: TGTGCCAGCTCACCAACGGACAGTTTGGGAAAGTACTTC

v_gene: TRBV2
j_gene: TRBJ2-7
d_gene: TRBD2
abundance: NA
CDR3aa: CATQPGLLAGAYEQYF
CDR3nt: TGTGCCACTCAACCCGGCCTCCTAGCGGGGGCCTACGAGCAGTACTTC

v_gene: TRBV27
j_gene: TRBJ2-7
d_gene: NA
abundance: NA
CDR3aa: CATAGGKDYEQYF
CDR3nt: TGTGCCACCGCCGGAGGTAAGGACTACGAGCAGTACTTC

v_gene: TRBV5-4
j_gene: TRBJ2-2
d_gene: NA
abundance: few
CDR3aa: CASSPEITGELFF
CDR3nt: TGTGCCAGCAGCCCGGAGATAACCGGGGAGCTGTTTTTT

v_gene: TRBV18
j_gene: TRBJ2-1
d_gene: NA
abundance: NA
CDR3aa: CASSPGLVEQFF
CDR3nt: TGTGCCAGCTCACCTGGGTTAGTTGAGCAGTTCTTC

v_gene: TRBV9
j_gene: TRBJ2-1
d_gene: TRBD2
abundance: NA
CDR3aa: CASSPREKSYNEQFF
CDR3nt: TGTGCCAGCAGCCCGCGGGAGAAGTCCTACAATGAGCAGTTCTTC

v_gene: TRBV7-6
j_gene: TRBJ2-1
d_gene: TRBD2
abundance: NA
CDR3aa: CASSSTTGLPYNEQFF
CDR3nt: TGTGCCAGCAGCTCTACTACGGGACTACCCTACAATGAGCAGTTCTTC